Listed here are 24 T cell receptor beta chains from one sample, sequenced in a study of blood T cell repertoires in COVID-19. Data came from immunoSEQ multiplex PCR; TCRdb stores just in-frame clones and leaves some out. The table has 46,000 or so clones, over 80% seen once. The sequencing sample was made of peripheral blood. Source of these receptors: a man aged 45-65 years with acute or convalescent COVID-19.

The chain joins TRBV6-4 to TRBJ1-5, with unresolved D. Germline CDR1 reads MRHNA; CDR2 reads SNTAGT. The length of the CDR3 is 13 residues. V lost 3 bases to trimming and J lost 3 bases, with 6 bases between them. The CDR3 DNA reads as TGTGCCAGCAGTGAACAGTCCAATCAGCCCCAGCATTTT. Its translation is CASSEQSNQPQHF.

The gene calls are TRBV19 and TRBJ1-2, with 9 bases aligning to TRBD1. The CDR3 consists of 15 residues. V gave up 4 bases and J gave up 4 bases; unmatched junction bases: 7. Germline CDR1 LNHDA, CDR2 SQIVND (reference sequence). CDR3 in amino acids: CASSTGQGISYGYTF. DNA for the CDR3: TGTGCCAGTAGTACGGGACAGGGTATTAGCTATGGCTACACCTTC.

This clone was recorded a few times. For the CDR3, the DNA is TGTGCCAGCAGCCAAGGAGGGACAGGATCCTACAATGAGCAGTTCTTC. Amino acid sequence: CASSQGGTGSYNEQFF. The genes are TRBV4-2 and TRBJ2-1; TRBD1 matches at 8 bases. With 1 base clipped from V and 1 base from J, the junction kept 3 bases outside the gene matches. Germline CDR1 and CDR2: LGHNA and YNFKEQ. There are 16 residues in the CDR3.

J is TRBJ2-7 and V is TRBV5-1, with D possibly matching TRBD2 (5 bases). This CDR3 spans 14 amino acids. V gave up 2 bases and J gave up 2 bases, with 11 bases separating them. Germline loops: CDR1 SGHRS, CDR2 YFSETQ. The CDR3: CASSLSDGTYEQYF. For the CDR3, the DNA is TGCGCCAGCAGCTTATCAGACGGGACCTACGAGCAGTACTTC.

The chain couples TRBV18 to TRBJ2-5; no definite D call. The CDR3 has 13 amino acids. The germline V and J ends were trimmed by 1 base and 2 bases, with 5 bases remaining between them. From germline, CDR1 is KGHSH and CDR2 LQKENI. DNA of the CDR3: TGTGCCAGCTCACCACGGCAGCAAGAGACCCAGTACTTC. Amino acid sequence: CASSPRQQETQYF.

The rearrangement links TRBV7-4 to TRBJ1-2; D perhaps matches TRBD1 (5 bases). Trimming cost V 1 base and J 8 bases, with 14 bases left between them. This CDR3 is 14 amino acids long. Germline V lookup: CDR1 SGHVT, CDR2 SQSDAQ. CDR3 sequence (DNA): TGTGCCAGCAGCTTAGAAAGGGGTTCAGACGGCTACACCTTC. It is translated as CASSLERGSDGYTF.

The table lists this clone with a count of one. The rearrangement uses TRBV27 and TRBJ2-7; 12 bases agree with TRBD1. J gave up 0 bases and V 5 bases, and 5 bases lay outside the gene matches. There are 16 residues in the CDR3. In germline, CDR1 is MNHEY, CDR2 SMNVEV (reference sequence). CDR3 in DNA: TGTGCCAGCAGTGGGGGACAGGGGGCCTTCTCCTACGAGCAGTACTTC. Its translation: CASSGGQGAFSYEQYF.

The CDR3 nucleotides read TGTGCCAGCTGGGACAGGCTTTACGAGCAGTACTTC. Translated: CASWDRLYEQYF. The J gene is TRBJ2-7, the V gene TRBV28; 8 nucleotides match TRBD1. CDR1 is MDHEN, CDR2 SYDVKM, per germline. The length of the CDR3 is 12 residues. V was clipped by 8 bases and J by 4 bases; unmatched bases: 4.

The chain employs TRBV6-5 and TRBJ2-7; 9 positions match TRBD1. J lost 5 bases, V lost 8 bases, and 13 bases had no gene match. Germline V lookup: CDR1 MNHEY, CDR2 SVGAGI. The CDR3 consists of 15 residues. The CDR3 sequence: CASLHGGRTGDEQYF. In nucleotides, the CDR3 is TGTGCCAGCCTCCATGGGGGTAGGACAGGGGACGAGCAGTACTTC.

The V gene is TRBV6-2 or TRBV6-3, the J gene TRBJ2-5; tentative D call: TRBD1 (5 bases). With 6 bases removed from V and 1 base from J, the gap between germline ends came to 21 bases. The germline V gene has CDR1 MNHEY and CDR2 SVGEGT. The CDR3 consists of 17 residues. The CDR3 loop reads CASSPISRVTIQETQYF. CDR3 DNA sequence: TGTGCCAGCAGCCCTATATCCAGGGTGACCATCCAAGAGACCCAGTACTTC.

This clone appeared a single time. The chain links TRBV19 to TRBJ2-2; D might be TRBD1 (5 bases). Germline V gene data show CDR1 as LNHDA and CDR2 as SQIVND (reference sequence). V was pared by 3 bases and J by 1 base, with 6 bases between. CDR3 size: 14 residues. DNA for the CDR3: TGTGCCAGTAGTATTAGGGGGAACACCGGGGAGCTGTTTTTT. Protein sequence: CASSIRGNTGELFF.

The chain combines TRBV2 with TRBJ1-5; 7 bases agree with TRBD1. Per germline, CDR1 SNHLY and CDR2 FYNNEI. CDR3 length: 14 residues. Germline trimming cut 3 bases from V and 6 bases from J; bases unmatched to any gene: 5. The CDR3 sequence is CASSENRGGQPQHF. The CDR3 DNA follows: TGTGCCAGCAGTGAGAACAGGGGTGGTCAGCCCCAGCATTTT.

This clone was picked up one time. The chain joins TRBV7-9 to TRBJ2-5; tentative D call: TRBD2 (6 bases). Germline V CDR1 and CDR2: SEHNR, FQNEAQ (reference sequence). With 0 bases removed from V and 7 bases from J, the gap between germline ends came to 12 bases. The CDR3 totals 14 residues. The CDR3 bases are TGTGCCAGCAGCTTAGCACAGGCCGGGGGGACCCAGTACTTC. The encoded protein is CASSLAQAGGTQYF.

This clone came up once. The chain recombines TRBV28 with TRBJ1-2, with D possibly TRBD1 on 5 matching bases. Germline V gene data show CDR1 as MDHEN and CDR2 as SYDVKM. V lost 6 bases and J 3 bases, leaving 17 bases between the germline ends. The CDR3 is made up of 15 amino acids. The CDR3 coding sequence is TGTGCCAGCAGCCCGGGGGGAAAGAGAGACTATGGCTACACCTTC. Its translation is CASSPGGKRDYGYTF.

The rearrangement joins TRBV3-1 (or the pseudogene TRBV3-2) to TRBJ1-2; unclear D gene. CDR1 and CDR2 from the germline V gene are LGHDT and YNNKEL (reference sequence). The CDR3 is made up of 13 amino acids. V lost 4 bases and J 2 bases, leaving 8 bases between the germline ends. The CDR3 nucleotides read TGTGCCAGCAGCCTCGGGATCAACTATGGCTACACCTTC. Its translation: CASSLGINYGYTF.

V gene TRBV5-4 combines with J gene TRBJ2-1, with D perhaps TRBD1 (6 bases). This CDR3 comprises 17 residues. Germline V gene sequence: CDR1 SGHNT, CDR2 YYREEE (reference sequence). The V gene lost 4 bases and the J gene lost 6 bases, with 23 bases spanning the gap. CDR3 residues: CASSVRDTKPLGNEQFF. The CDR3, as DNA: TGTGCCAGCAGCGTTCGGGACACCAAACCGTTAGGCAATGAGCAGTTCTTC.

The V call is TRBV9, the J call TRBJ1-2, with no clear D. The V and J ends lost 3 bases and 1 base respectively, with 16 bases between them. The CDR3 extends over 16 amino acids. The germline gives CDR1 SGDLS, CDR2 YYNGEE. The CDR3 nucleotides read TGTGCCAGCAGCGATGCCGTCAACAGCCATAACTATGGCTACACCTTC. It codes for CASSDAVNSHNYGYTF.

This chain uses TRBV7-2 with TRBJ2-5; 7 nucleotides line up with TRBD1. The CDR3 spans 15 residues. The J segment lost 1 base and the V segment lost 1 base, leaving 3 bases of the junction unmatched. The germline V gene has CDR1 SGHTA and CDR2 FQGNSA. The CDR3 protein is CASSLGAGGQETQYF. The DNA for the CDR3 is TGTGCCAGCAGCTTAGGGGCAGGGGGCCAAGAGACCCAGTACTTC.

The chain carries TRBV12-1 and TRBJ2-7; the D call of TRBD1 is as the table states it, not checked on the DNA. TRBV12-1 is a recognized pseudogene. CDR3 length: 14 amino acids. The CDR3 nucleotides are TGTGCCAGCAGCTTCGATGGCCAGGGCCGCGAGCAGTACTTC. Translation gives CASSFDGQGREQYF.

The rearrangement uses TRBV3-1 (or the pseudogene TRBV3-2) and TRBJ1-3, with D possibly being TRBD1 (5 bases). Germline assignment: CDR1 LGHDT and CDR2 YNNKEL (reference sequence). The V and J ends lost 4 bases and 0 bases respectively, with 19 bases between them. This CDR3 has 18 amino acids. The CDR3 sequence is CASSPPGGRGHSGNTIYF. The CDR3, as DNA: TGTGCCAGCAGCCCCCCGGGGGGAAGGGGCCACTCTGGAAACACCATATATTTT.

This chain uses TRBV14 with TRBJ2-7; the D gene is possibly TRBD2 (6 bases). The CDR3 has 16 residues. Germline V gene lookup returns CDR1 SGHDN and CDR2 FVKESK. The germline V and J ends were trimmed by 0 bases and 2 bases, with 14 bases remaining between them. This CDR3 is CASSQDWGEVAYEQYF. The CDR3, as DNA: TGTGCCAGCAGCCAAGATTGGGGGGAAGTCGCCTACGAGCAGTACTTC. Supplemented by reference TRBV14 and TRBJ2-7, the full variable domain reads EAGVTQFPSHSVIEKGQTVTLRCDPISGHDNLYWYRRVMGKEIKFLLHFVKESKQDESGMPNNRFLAERTGGTYSTLKVQPAELEDSGVYFCASSQDWGEVAYEQYFGPGTRLTVT.

The CDR3 DNA is TGCGCCAGCAGCTCTCTTAAGGGGACAGGCCGGGTAGCTTTCTTT. Protein sequence: CASSSLKGTGRVAFF. V gene TRBV5-1 combines with J gene TRBJ1-1; 8 nucleotides agree with TRBD1. The V and J ends lost 3 bases and 10 bases, in that order; junction bases with no gene match: 14. The CDR3 consists of 15 residues. Per germline, CDR1 SGHRS and CDR2 YFSETQ.

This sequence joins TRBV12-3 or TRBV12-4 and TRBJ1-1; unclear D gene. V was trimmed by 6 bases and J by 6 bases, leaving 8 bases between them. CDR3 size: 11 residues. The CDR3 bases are TGTGCCAGCAGCGTTGGGCCTGAAGCTTTCTTT. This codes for CASSVGPEAFF.

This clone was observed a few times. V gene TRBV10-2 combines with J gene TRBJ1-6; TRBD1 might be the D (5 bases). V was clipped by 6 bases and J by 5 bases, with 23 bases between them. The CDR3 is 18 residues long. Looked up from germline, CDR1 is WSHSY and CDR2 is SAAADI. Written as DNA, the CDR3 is TGCGCCAGCAGGAGCGGGATGGGGGTTCGTGAGGATAATTCACCCCTCCACTTT. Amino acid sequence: CASRSGMGVREDNSPLHF.